The rows below give T cell receptor beta chains drawn from one sample of a study of blood T cell repertoires in COVID-19. The repertoire was sequenced with immunoSEQ multiplex PCR; TCRdb's copy has only in-frame clones and lacks some. Of about 290,000 clones listed, 80% to 90% are singletons. The sample was peripheral blood. Receptors were obtained from a woman aged 25 to 45 with active or convalescent COVID-19. CDR3s include the opening cysteine and the closing phenylalanine or tryptophan. The D gene is left open where the match is weak. Only some rows state a clone size, as once, few, many or a class for expanded clones.

D: .
size: .
J: TRBJ2-3
V: TRBV25-1
DNA: TGTGCCAGCAGTTATGGCCTTACAGATACGCAGTATTTT
CDR3: CASSYGLTDTQYF

D: TRBD1
size: once
J: TRBJ2-3
V: TRBV6-5
DNA: TGTGCCAGCAACACAGGGGTGAGAACAGATACGCAGTATTTT
CDR3: CASNTGVRTDTQYF

D: TRBD2
size: .
J: TRBJ2-7
V: TRBV10-2
DNA: TGCGCCAGCCGCAGACTCGGGACTAGCGGGAGCCCTGGCCTCTACGAGCAGTACTTC
CDR3: CASRRLGTSGSPGLYEQYF

D: .
size: .
J: TRBJ1-5
V: TRBV18
DNA: TGTGCCAGCTCACCCCCGAATCAGCCCCAGCATTTT
CDR3: CASSPPNQPQHF

D: .
size: .
J: TRBJ1-1
V: TRBV5-1
DNA: TGCGCCAGCAGCTTGTGGAGGGCGGTACGTCGGAACACTGAAGCTTTCTTT
CDR3: CASSLWRAVRRNTEAFF

D: TRBD2
size: .
J: TRBJ2-5
V: TRBV5-6
DNA: TGTGCCAGCAGCGTTAGCGGGGGGAGGGGAGAGACCCAGTACTTC
CDR3: CASSVSGGRGETQYF

D: .
size: .
J: TRBJ2-7
V: TRBV21-1
DNA: TGTGCCAGCAGCATCGAGCAGGCGGGGAACGAGCAGTACTTC
CDR3: CASSIEQAGNEQYF

D: .
size: once
J: TRBJ1-5
V: TRBV28
DNA: TGTGCCAGCTCCACCTCCCCCTCTAGGCCCCAGCATTTT
CDR3: CASSTSPSRPQHF

D: .
size: .
J: TRBJ1-6
V: TRBV21-1
DNA: TGTGCCAGCACCAAAAAGGGACAGGTTGGTAAGGAATCACCCCTCCACTTT
CDR3: CASTKKGQVGKESPLHF

D: TRBD1
size: .
J: TRBJ2-7
V: TRBV4-1
DNA: TGCGCCAGCAGCCCCACAGGGGGCGATCCCCTTTACGAGCAGTACTTC
CDR3: CASSPTGGDPLYEQYF

D: .
size: .
J: TRBJ1-2
V: TRBV27
DNA: TGTGCCAGCAGTGCAAGGGGGTTCTATGGCTACACCTTC
CDR3: CASSARGFYGYTF

D: TRBD2
size: .
J: TRBJ2-7
V: TRBV10-3
DNA: TGTGCCATCAGTGGTACTAGCGGGGGGGCCGGCGAGCAGTACTTC
CDR3: CAISGTSGGAGEQYF

D: TRBD2
size: .
J: TRBJ2-1
V: TRBV7-6
DNA: TGTGCCAGCAGCCCCGCGGGGGGTTACAATGAGCAGTTCTTC
CDR3: CASSPAGGYNEQFF

D: .
size: .
J: TRBJ2-5
V: TRBV5-6
DNA: TGTGCCAGCAGCCCCGCTCCGGAGCAAGAGACCCAGTACTTC
CDR3: CASSPAPEQETQYF

D: TRBD1
size: .
J: TRBJ1-2
V: TRBV5-4
DNA: TGTGCCAGCAGCAGGGACAGGGGGCAGGAGGGTGGCTACACCTTC
CDR3: CASSRDRGQEGGYTF

D: TRBD2
size: .
J: TRBJ2-1
V: TRBV6-5
DNA: TGTGCCAGCAGTTACTCGACGCGGGGGGGCCATGAGCAGTTCTTC
CDR3: CASSYSTRGGHEQFF

D: .
size: .
J: TRBJ1-2
V: TRBV28
DNA: TGTGCCAGCAGTTTAAACAGGCAAGTCCCGTATGGCTACACCTTC
CDR3: CASSLNRQVPYGYTF

D: TRBD1
size: once
J: TRBJ2-5
V: TRBV18
DNA: TGTGCCAGCTCACCAAGGGCAGGGGGTAAAGAGACCCAGTACTTC
CDR3: CASSPRAGGKETQYF

D: .
size: .
J: TRBJ2-3
V: TRBV5-1
DNA: TGCGCCAGCCACCCGGGACTGCGCACAGATACGCAGTATTTT
CDR3: CASHPGLRTDTQYF

D: .
size: .
J: TRBJ1-6
V: TRBV6-5
DNA: TGTGCCAGCAGTAGCCAGTGGGCATTGGGTTCACCCCTCCACTTT
CDR3: CASSSQWALGSPLHF

D: .
size: once
J: TRBJ2-5
V: TRBV6-5
DNA: TGTGCCAGCAGTTCGGATAAAAGGGGCAAAGGCGAGACCCAGTACTTC
CDR3: CASSSDKRGKGETQYF

D: .
size: .
J: TRBJ2-5
V: TRBV7-2
DNA: TGTGCCAGCAGCCCCCAGGGGCCCCAAGAGACCCAGTACTTC
CDR3: CASSPQGPQETQYF

D: .
size: .
J: TRBJ2-5
V: TRBV6-5
DNA: TGTGCCAGCAGGACCTACAGGGTTCCGGCAGAGACCCAGTACTTC
CDR3: CASRTYRVPAETQYF

D: .
size: .
J: TRBJ1-4
V: TRBV18
DNA: TGTGCCAGCTCACCTTACAGGGTGGGTCTGAGTGAAAAACTGTTTTTT
CDR3: CASSPYRVGLSEKLFF

D: .
size: .
J: TRBJ2-1
V: TRBV2
DNA: TGTGCCACCCCCTCACGGGGTTACAATGAGCAGTTCTTC
CDR3: CATPSRGYNEQFF

D: TRBD2
size: .
J: TRBJ2-2
V: TRBV29-1
DNA: TGCAGCGTTGGTCCAGCGGGAGACACCGGGGAGCTGTTTTTT
CDR3: CSVGPAGDTGELFF

D: .
size: .
J: TRBJ1-2
V: TRBV5-4
DNA: TGTGCCAGCAGCTTGGAGCCTGAGAACTATGGCTACACCTTC
CDR3: CASSLEPENYGYTF

D: .
size: .
J: TRBJ2-3
V: TRBV9
DNA: TGTGCCAGCAGCCCAAGGGGTCGCCAGGAAAGCACAGATACGCAGTATTTT
CDR3: CASSPRGRQESTDTQYF

D: .
size: .
J: TRBJ2-3
V: TRBV27
DNA: TGTGCCAGCAGTCGCTCGGGATCTAGCACAGATACGCAGTATTTT
CDR3: CASSRSGSSTDTQYF

D: TRBD1
size: .
J: TRBJ1-1
V: TRBV6-5
DNA: TGTGCCAGCAGAGACAGGGAAGGATCTACTGAAGCTTTCTTT
CDR3: CASRDREGSTEAFF

D: .
size: .
J: TRBJ2-6
V: TRBV2
DNA: TGTGCCAGCAGTGAACGGGAAACTGGGGCCAACGTCCTGACTTTC
CDR3: CASSERETGANVLTF

D: .
size: .
J: TRBJ1-6
V: TRBV27
DNA: TGTGCCAGCAGCTCAGGGATGCTCTCCTATAATTCACCCCTCCACTTT
CDR3: CASSSGMLSYNSPLHF

D: .
size: .
J: TRBJ2-5
V: TRBV2
DNA: TGTGCCAGCAGTATCCCGGGGACTGGGACCCAGTACTTC
CDR3: CASSIPGTGTQYF

D: .
size: .
J: TRBJ2-2
V: TRBV6-5
DNA: TGTGCCAGCAGTCCAGGGGTGAAGACCGGGGAGCTGTTTTTT
CDR3: CASSPGVKTGELFF

D: .
size: .
J: TRBJ2-3
V: TRBV29-1
DNA: TGCAGCGTGCCCTGGGGCACAGGTACGCAGTATTTT
CDR3: CSVPWGTGTQYF